The 25 T cell receptor beta chains below were found in one sample sequenced in a study of Graves' ophthalmopathy and Graves' hyperthyroidism. Researchers took RNA transcripts and amplified TCR beta CDR3 regions from them. An initial RT-PCR round employing HTBI primers preceded a second-round multiplex PCR. TCRdb itself ran the multiplex PCR reads through MiXCR, one entry per CDR3 protein. The sample holds about 740,000 distinct CDR3 sequences, roughly 40% seen once. Sequenced input: peripheral blood. These TCRs come from an adult man with Graves' ophthalmopathy.

This clonotype appeared many times. The CDR3 spells CATSSWTDGKYEQYF. In DNA, the CDR3 is TGTGCCACCAGCAGTTGGACAGACGGTAAATACGAGCAGTACTTC. V usage is TRBV15 and J usage is TRBJ2-7; TRBD1 is a possible D gene (6 bases). V was cut by 3 bases and J by 4 bases, with 16 bases left in between. The length of the CDR3 is 15 residues. The germline V gene has CDR1 LNHNV and CDR2 YYDKDF (reference sequence).

This clonotype was recorded at least ten times. The genes are TRBV5-1 and TRBJ1-2; D is unresolved. V gave up 2 bases and J gave up 7 bases, with 9 bases separating them. The CDR3 length is 12 residues. Germline V gene data show CDR1 as SGHRS and CDR2 as YFSETQ. The CDR3 DNA sequence: TGCGCCAGCAGCTTAGGGTCTGGTGGCTACACCTTC. Translation gives CASSLGSGGYTF.

V is TRBV2 and J is TRBJ1-2; D possibly corresponds to TRBD1 (5 bases). The CDR3 length is 15 residues. Germline CDR1 reads SNHLY; CDR2 reads FYNNEI. V was pared by 5 bases and J by 2 bases, with 15 bases between. CDR3 nucleotide sequence: TGTGCCAGCAGTCCTAGGGCAGGGCAAAACTATGGCTACACCTTC. Protein product: CASSPRAGQNYGYTF.

In this sample, this clonotype turned up many times. The chain has TRBV7-9 and TRBJ1-1; the D is unclear. CDR1 is SEHNR, CDR2 FQNEAQ, per germline (reference sequence). The CDR3 has 11 residues. V was clipped by 6 bases and J by 7 bases, with 9 bases between them. The CDR3 DNA is TGTGCCAGCAGTGCGGGTGGTGAAGCTTTCTTT. Its protein product is CASSAGGEAFF.

The rearrangement links TRBV20-1 to TRBJ1-6; D uncertain. Germline V gene lookup returns CDR1 DFQATT and CDR2 SNEGSKA (reference sequence). V was shortened by 5 bases and J by 0 bases, with 11 bases between the two germline ends. The length of the CDR3 is 15 residues. DNA for the CDR3: TGCAGTGCTCGAATGGACGGCTCCTATAATTCACCCCTCCACTTT. Protein: CSARMDGSYNSPLHF.

The chain is built from TRBV2 and TRBJ2-5, with D perhaps matching TRBD2 (6 bases). CDR1 SNHLY and CDR2 FYNNEI come from the germline V gene. The length of the CDR3 is 15 residues. V was trimmed by 5 bases and J by 9 bases, leaving 22 bases between them. As DNA, the CDR3 is TGTGCCAGCAGTTACTCTGGAGGGTCGCCCGAGGCCCAGTACTTC. Translated, it gives CASSYSGGSPEAQYF.

The V gene is TRBV5-1, the J gene TRBJ2-6; 7 bases are shared with TRBD1. The V gene end was trimmed by 4 bases and the J gene end by 2 bases; junction bases not matched to a gene: 15. There are 19 residues in the CDR3. Germline V gives CDR1 SGHRS, CDR2 YFSETQ. The CDR3 loop reads CASSTNRDRIFPGANVLTF. The DNA of the CDR3 is TGCGCCAGCAGCACAAACCGGGACAGAATATTCCCTGGGGCCAACGTCCTGACTTTC.

This clonotype was seen repeatedly, ten times or more. The V and J genes are TRBV12-3 or TRBV12-4 and TRBJ1-1, with D maybe TRBD1 (5 bases). Trimming pared 6 bases from V and 1 base from J, leaving 15 bases between. The CDR3 is 15 amino acids. CDR3 region: CASSPGRGQNTEAFF. The CDR3 region has the DNA TGTGCCAGCAGCCCTGGGAGGGGCCAGAACACTGAAGCTTTCTTT.

Comment on this clonotype: This may stem from a read error, because a much larger clone lies one nucleotide away. This chain connects TRBV11-2 to TRBJ2-5, with TRBD2 matching 7 bases. Per the germline V gene, CDR1 is SGHAT and CDR2 is FQNNGV. The CDR3 sequence is 16 residues long. Here the CDR3 DNA reads TGTGCCAGCAGCCAAGGCTGGAGCGGGGTCCAAGAGACCCAGCACTTC. Encoded protein: CASSQGWSGVQETQHF.

The V call is TRBV7-8, the J call TRBJ1-6, with D perhaps matching TRBD1 (5 bases). Trimming stripped 4 bases from V and 3 bases from J, with 19 bases between. Germline V gene lookup returns CDR1 SGHVS and CDR2 FQNEAQ. The CDR3 consists of 18 residues. The CDR3 DNA reads TGTGCCAGCAGCTACGCAGGGAAAGCCCAAATCTATAATTCACCCCTCCACTTT. It yields the protein CASSYAGKAQIYNSPLHF.

Details on this clonotype: A much larger clone sits a single nucleotide away, making a read error possible. V usage is TRBV7-9 and J usage is TRBJ2-2; a possible D gene is TRBD2 (6 bases). This CDR3 has 14 amino acids. Trimming stripped 6 bases from V and 4 bases from J, with 12 bases between. Germline V gene data show CDR1 as SEHNR and CDR2 as FQNEAQ (reference sequence). The CDR3 sequence is CASRLDGGTGELFF. CDR3 DNA sequence: TGTGCCAGCAGACTGGACGGGGGCACCGGGGAGCTGTTTTTT.

On this clonotype itself: A single base separates this from a much larger clone, so it may be a read error. The chain employs TRBV2 and TRBJ1-1; a weak D match, TRBD1 (6 bases). Germline V gene lookup returns CDR1 SNHLY and CDR2 FYNNEI. The CDR3 covers 14 residues. With 6 bases removed from V and 0 bases from J, the gap between germline ends came to 11 bases. The CDR3 here is CASSQGGLNTEAFF. The CDR3 DNA is TGTGCCAGCAGCCAAGGGGGGCTGAACACTGAAGCTTTCTTT. Complete variable domain (other parts from reference TRBV2 and TRBJ1-1): EPEVTQTPSHQVTQMGQEVILRCVPISNHLYFYWYRQILGQKVEFLVSFYNNEISEKSEIFDDQFSVERPDGSNFTLKIRSTKLEDSAMYFCASSQGGLNTEAFFGQGTRLTVV.

Of note for this clonotype: A much larger clone lies one base from this, so it may be a read error. The V call is TRBV14, the J call TRBJ2-5, with 9 bases fitting TRBD2. Germline lookup yields CDR1 SGHDN and CDR2 FVKESK. The CDR3 is 15 residues long. In nucleotides, the CDR3 is TGTGCCAGCAACCAAGTAGCGGGAGTCGTGGAGACCCAGTACTTC. Amino acid sequence: CASNQVAGVVETQYF.

This clonotype came up many times. The chain links TRBV7-6 to TRBJ2-6; D uncertain. The germline V and J ends were trimmed by 2 bases and 3 bases, with 5 bases remaining between them. The CDR3 spans 14 residues. The germline gives CDR1 SGHVS, CDR2 FNYEAQ. This chain's CDR3 is CASSLTGGANVLTF. CDR3 DNA sequence: TGTGCCAGCAGCTTAACGGGTGGGGCCAACGTCCTGACTTTC.

A word on this clonotype: Possible read error: a much larger clone is one base away. V is TRBV7-9 and J is TRBJ1-6; D is perhaps TRBD1 (6 bases). The CDR3 is 12 residues long. Germline V lookup: CDR1 SEHNR, CDR2 FQNEAQ (reference sequence). In nucleotides, the CDR3 is TGTTCCAGCAGCCACCAACAGGGATCCCTCCACTTT. Its translation is CSSSHQQGSLHF. Using reference TRBV7-9 and TRBJ1-6 for the parts outside the CDR3, the full variable domain is DTGVSQNPRHKITKRGQNVTFRCDPISEHNRLYWYRQTLGQGPEFLTYFQNEAQLEKSRLLSDRFSAERPKGSFSTLEIQRTEQGDSAMYLCSSSHQQGSLHFGNGTRLTVT.

The CDR3 region has the DNA TGCGCCAGCAGCGTGGATCCGGCAGGTAGAAATGGCTACACCTTC. As protein: CASSVDPAGRNGYTF. V is TRBV5-1 and J is TRBJ1-2; no clear D. Germline CDR1 SGHRS, CDR2 YFSETQ. The CDR3 extends over 15 amino acids. V shed 4 bases and J shed 6 bases, with 19 bases lying between them.

A note on this clonotype: A read error may be the cause here, since a much bigger clone is one base away. This chain uses TRBV5-4 with TRBJ2-7; D is unclear. V lost 3 bases and J lost 1, with 14 bases in between. The CDR3 contains 15 residues. CDR1 is SGHNT, CDR2 YYREEE, per germline (reference sequence). The CDR3 loop is CASSSGPGESYEQYF. In nucleotides, the CDR3 is TGTGCCAGCAGCTCCGGGCCTGGAGAATCCTACGAGCAGTACTTC.

The chain links TRBV19 to TRBJ2-7, with a possible D match to TRBD1 (5 bases). The V end was cut by 5 bases, the J end by 2 bases, with 19 bases between. Germline values: CDR1 LNHDA, CDR2 SQIVND (reference sequence). The CDR3 contains 16 residues. The CDR3 here is CASSPTPHRTPYEQYF. In nucleotides, the CDR3 is TGTGCCAGTAGTCCTACCCCGCACAGGACCCCCTACGAGCAGTACTTC.

The V and J genes are TRBV10-3 and TRBJ1-2; TRBD1 might be the D (5 bases). Per germline, CDR1 ENHRY and CDR2 SYGVKD. This CDR3 comprises 15 residues. The V end lost 6 bases, the J end lost 5 bases, and 19 bases lay between the germline ends. CDR3 sequence reads: CAISQIQGSFYGYTF. CDR3 nucleotide sequence: TGTGCCATCAGCCAAATTCAGGGATCCTTTTATGGCTACACCTTC.

This clonotype has more than one count but fewer than ten. No conserved phenylalanine or tryptophan is present at the end of the CDR3, so a read error is the likely explanation. The DNA is omitted, as the CDR3 cannot be located on it reliably, and the CDR3 follows TCRdb's listing. The chain couples TRBV29-1 to TRBJ2-7; the table's TRBD1 call for D was not verified on the DNA. The CDR3 numbers 9 amino acids, ends counted. The V gene's germline CDR1 is SQVTM and CDR2 ANQGSEA. This chain's CDR3 is CSVASGGCL.

This clonotype has a count of ten or more. The chain has TRBV15 and TRBJ1-5, with 9 bases that match TRBD1. Germline CDR1 is LNHNV and CDR2 is YYDKDF (reference sequence). This CDR3 contains 15 residues. Trimming cost V 5 bases and J 5 bases; bases outside gene matches: 7. The CDR3 DNA follows: TGTGCCACCAGCGGCGGACAGGGGTGGGATCAGCCCCAGCATTTT. Residues: CATSGGQGWDQPQHF.

Ten or more counts support this clonotype. The chain has TRBV20-1 and TRBJ1-2; D gene unclear. V was clipped by 0 bases and J by 5 bases, with 7 bases between them. The length of the CDR3 is 12 residues. Germline V gives CDR1 DFQATT, CDR2 SNEGSKA (reference sequence). CDR3 sequence reads: CSARDRAYGYTF. The CDR3 DNA reads as TGCAGTGCTAGAGACCGGGCGTATGGCTACACCTTC.

The chain combines TRBV29-1 with TRBJ1-3; no reliable D call. Germline V gene sequence: CDR1 SQVTM, CDR2 ANQGSEA. The CDR3 spans 11 residues. V dropped 8 bases and J dropped 4 bases, with 9 bases sitting between them. The CDR3 loop reads CSYDQGNTIYF. The CDR3 region has the DNA TGCAGCTACGACCAGGGAAACACCATATATTTT.

This clonotype was observed a few times. The germline gene is not matched at one end of the junction; a read error may be the cause. The chain's CDR3 is CASSQTVTYEQYF. The CDR3, as DNA: TGCGCCAGCAGCCAGACGGTGACCTACGAGCAGTACTTC. The chain has TRBV11-2 and TRBJ2-7; no reliable D call. Germline V lookup: CDR1 SGHAT, CDR2 FQNNGV. This CDR3 region has 13 residues. The variable domain in full, with the rest retrieved from reference TRBV11-2 and TRBJ2-7, is EAGVAQSPRYKIIEKRQSVAFWCNPISGHATLYWYQQILGQGPKLLIQFQNNGVVDDSQLPKDRFSAERLKGVDSTLKIQPAKLEDSAVYLCASSQTVTYEQYFGPGTRLTVT.

In its sample, this clonotype was seen many times. CDR3 protein: CATAPGQGLYGYTF. CDR3 bases: TGTGCCACCGCCCCGGGACAGGGGCTCTATGGCTACACCTTC. This chain uses TRBV10-3 with TRBJ1-2; TRBD1 agrees at 10 bases. Germline lookup yields CDR1 ENHRY and CDR2 SYGVKD. The CDR3 is made up of 14 amino acids. J was trimmed by 4 bases and V by 10 bases; bases with no gene match: 9.